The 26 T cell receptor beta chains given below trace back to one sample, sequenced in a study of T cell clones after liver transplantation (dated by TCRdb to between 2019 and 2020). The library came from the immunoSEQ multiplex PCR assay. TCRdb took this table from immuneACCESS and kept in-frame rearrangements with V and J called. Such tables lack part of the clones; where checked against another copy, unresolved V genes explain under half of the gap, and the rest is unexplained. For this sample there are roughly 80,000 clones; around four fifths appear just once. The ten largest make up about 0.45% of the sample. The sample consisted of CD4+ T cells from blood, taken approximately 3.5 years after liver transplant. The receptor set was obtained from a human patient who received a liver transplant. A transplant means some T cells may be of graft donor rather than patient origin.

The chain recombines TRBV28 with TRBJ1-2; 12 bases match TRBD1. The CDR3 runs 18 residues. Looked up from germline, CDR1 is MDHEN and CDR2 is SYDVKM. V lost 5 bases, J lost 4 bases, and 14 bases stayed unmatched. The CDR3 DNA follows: TGTGCCAGCAGTGGGGGAGGGACAGGGGGCCCGCCGGGCTATGGCTACACCTTC. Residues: CASSGGGTGGPPGYGYTF.

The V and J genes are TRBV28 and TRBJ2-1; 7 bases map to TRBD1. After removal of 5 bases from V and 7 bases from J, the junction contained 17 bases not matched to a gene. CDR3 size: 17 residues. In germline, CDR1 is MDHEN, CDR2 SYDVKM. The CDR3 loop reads CASSTGTATDPTNEQFF. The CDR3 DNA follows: TGTGCCAGCAGTACGGGGACAGCCACGGATCCTACAAATGAGCAGTTCTTC.

In DNA, the CDR3 is TGTGCCAGCAGCGTAGCAAGCTCCTACAATGAGCAGTTCTTC. As protein: CASSVASSYNEQFF. The chain recombines TRBV9 with TRBJ2-1, with D unclear. Germline CDR1 SGDLS, CDR2 YYNGEE. This CDR3 comprises 14 residues. V lost 0 bases and J 0 bases, leaving 4 bases between the germline ends. The whole variable domain, filled in from reference TRBV9 and TRBJ2-1, reads DSGVTQTPKHLITATGQRVTLRCSPRSGDLSVYWYQQSLDQGLQFLIQYYNGEERAKGNILERFSAQQFPDLHSELNLSSLELGDSALYFCASSVASSYNEQFFGPGTRLTVL.

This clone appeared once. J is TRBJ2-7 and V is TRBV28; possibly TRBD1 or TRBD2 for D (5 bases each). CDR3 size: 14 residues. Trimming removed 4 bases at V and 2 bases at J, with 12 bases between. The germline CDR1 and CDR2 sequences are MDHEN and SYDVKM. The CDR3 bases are TGTGCCAGCAGTTGGGGGAGAAGGACCTACGAGCAGTACTTC. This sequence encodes CASSWGRRTYEQYF.

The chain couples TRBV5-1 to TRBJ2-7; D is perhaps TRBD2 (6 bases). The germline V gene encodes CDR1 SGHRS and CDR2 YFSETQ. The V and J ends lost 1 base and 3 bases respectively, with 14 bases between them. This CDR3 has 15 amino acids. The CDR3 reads CASSLLGGERYEQYF. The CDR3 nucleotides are TGCGCCAGCAGCTTGTTGGGGGGAGAACGCTACGAGCAGTACTTC.

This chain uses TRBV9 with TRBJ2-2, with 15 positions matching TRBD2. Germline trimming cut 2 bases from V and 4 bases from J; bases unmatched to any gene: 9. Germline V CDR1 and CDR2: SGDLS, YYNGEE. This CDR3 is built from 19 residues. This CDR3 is CASSVEGLAGGLSTGELFF. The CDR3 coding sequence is TGTGCCAGCAGCGTTGAAGGACTAGCGGGAGGGTTGAGCACCGGGGAGCTGTTTTTT. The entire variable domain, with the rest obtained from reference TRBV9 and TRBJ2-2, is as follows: DSGVTQTPKHLITATGQRVTLRCSPRSGDLSVYWYQQSLDQGLQFLIQYYNGEERAKGNILERFSAQQFPDLHSELNLSSLELGDSALYFCASSVEGLAGGLSTGELFFGEGSRLTVL.

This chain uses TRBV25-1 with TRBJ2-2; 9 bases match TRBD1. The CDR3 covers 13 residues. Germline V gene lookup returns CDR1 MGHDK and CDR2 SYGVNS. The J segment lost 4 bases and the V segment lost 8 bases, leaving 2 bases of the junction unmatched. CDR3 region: CASRQGVTGELFF. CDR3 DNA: TGTGCCAGCCGACAGGGGGTCACCGGGGAGCTGTTTTTT.

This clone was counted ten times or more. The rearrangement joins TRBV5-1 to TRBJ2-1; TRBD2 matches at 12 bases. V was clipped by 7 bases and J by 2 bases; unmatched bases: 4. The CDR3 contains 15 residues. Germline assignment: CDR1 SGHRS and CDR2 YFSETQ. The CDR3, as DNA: TGCGCCAGCCGATGGACTAGCGGGACCTACAATGAGCAGTTCTTC. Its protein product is CASRWTSGTYNEQFF. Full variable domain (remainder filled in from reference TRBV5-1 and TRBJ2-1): KAGVTQTPRYLIKTRGQQVTLSCSPISGHRSVSWYQQTPGQGLQFLFEYFSETQRNKGNFPGRFSGRQFSNSRSEMNVSTLELGDSALYLCASRWTSGTYNEQFFGPGTRLTVL.

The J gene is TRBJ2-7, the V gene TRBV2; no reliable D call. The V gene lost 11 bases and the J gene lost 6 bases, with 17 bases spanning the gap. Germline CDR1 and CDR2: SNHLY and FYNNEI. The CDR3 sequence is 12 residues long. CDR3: CAVATDGAEQYF. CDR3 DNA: TGTGCCGTTGCCACAGACGGCGCCGAGCAGTACTTC.

CDR3 sequence: CASSSPQGVSGANVLTF. CDR3 in DNA: TGTGCCAGCAGTTCACCTCAGGGGGTATCTGGGGCCAACGTCCTGACTTTC. J is TRBJ2-6 and V is TRBV28; 7 nucleotides line up with TRBD1. The CDR3 consists of 17 residues. V lost 4 bases to trimming and J lost 1 base; unmatched junction nucleotides: 7. Germline lookup yields CDR1 MDHEN and CDR2 SYDVKM.

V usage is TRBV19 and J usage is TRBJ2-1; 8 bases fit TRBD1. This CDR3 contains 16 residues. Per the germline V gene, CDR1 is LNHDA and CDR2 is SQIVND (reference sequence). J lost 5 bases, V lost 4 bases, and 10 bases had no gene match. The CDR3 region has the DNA TGTGCCAGTAGTACTTCCCGGACAGGGAAGGACAATGAGCAGTTCTTC. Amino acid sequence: CASSTSRTGKDNEQFF.

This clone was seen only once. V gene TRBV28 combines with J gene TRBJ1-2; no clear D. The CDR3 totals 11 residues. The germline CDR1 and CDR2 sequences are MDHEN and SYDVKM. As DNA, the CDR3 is TGTGTAGCCGGCATAAACTATGGCTACACCTTC. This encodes CVAGINYGYTF.

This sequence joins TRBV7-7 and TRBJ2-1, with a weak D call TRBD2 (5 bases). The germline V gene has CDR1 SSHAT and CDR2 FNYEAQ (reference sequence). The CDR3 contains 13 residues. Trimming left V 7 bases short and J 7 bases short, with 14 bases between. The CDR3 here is CASTASPGNEQFF. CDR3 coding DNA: TGTGCCAGCACGGCCTCCCCGGGGAATGAGCAGTTCTTC.

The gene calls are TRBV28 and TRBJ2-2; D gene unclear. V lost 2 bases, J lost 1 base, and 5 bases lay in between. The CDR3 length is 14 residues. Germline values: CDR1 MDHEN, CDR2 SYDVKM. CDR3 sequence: CASSLRMNTGELFF. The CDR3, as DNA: TGTGCCAGCAGTTTAAGGATGAACACCGGGGAGCTGTTTTTT.

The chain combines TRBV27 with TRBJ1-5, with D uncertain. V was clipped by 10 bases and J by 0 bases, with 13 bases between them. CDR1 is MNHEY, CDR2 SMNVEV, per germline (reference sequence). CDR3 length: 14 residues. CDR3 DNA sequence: TGTGCCAACACTCTTAGGGATAGCAATCAGCCCCAGCATTTT. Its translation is CANTLRDSNQPQHF.

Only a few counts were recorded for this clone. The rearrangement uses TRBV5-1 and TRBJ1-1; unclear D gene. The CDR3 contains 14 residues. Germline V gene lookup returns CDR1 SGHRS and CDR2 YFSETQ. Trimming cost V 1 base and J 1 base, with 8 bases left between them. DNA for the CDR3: TGCGCCAGCAGCTTGTTGGTGGGGAACACTGAAGCTTTCTTT. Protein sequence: CASSLLVGNTEAFF.

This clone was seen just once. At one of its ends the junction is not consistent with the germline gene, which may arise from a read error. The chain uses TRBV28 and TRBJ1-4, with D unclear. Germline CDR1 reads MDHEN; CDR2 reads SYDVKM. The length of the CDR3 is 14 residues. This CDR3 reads CASSFNTYPETLFF. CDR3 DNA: TGTGCCAGCAGTTTTAATACATATCCTGAAACACTGTTTTTT. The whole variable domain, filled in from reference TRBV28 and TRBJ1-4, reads DVKVTQSSRYLVKRTGEKVFLECVQDMDHENMFWYRQDPGLGLRLIYFSYDVKMKEKGDIPEGYSVSREKKERFSLILESASTNQTSMYLCASSFNTYPETLFFGSGTQLSVL.

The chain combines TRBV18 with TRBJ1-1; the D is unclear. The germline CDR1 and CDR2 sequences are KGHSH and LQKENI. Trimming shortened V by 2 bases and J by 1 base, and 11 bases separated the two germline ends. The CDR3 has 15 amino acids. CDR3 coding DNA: TGTGCCAGCTCACCAGGAGGAGGATCGAACACTGAAGCTTTCTTT. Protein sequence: CASSPGGGSNTEAFF.

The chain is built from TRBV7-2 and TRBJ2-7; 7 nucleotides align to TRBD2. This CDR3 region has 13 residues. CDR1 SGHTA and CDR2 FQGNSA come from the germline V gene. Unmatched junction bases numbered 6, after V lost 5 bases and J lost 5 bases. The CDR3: CASSRGTKDEQYF. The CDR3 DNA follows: TGTGCCAGCAGCCGCGGGACTAAGGACGAGCAGTACTTC.

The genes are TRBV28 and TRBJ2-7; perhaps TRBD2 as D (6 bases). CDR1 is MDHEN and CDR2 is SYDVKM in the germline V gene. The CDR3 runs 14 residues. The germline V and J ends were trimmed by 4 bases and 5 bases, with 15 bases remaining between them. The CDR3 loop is CASSSSPTGDEQYF. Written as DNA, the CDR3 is TGTGCCAGCAGTTCCTCCCCCACGGGAGACGAGCAGTACTTC.

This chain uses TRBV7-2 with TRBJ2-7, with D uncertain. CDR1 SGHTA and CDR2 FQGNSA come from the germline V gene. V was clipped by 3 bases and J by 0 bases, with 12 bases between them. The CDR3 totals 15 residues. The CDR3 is CASSLMGSNSYEQYF. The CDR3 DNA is TGTGCCAGCAGCTTGATGGGCAGCAACTCCTACGAGCAGTACTTC.

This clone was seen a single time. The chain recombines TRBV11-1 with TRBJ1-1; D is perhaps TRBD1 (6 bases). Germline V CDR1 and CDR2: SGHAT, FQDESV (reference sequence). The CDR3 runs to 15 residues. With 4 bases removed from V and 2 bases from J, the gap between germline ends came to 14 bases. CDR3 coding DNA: TGTGCCAGCAGCTCCCAAAACAGGGTTAACACTGAAGCTTTCTTT. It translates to CASSSQNRVNTEAFF.

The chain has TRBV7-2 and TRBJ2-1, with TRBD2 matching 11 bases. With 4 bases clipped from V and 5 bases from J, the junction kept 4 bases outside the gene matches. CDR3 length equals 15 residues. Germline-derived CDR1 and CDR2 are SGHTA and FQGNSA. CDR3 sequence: CASSSTSGANNEQFF. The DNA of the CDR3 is TGTGCCAGCAGCTCGACTAGCGGGGCCAACAATGAGCAGTTCTTC.

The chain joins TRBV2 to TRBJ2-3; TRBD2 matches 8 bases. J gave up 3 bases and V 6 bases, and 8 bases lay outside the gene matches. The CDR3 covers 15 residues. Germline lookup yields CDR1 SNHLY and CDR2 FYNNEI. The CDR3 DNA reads TGTGCCAGCAGCCAACAAGCGGGAGAAACAGATACGCAGTATTTT. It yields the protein CASSQQAGETDTQYF.

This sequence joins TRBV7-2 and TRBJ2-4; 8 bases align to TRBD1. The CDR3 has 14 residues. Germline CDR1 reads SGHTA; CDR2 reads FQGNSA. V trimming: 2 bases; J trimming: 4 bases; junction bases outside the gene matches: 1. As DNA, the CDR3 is TGTGCCAGCAGCTTACGGACAGGGAAAAACATTCAGTACTTC. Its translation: CASSLRTGKNIQYF.

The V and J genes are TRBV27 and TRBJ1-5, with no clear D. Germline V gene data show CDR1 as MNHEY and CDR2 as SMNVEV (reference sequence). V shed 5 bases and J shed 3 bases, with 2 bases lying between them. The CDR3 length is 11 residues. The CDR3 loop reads CASSDNQPQHF. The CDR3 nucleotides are TGTGCCAGCAGTGACAATCAGCCCCAGCATTTT.